This T cell receptor (beta chain) was captured in a study of monozygotic twins with inflammatory bowel disease. Concerning this clonotype itself: The antigen is not known.

Whole-study findings and limits: TCRbeta diversity (inverse Simpson) was lower in IBD patients than in healthy co-twins.

Using the 5' RACE reads, TCRdb records one entry per CDR3 protein without DNA. This sample's table has approximately 330,000 distinct CDR3 sequences. CDR1 and CDR2 from the germline V gene are KGHSH and LQKENI. This CDR3 has 13 residues. This TCR was recovered from a human donor with ulcerative colitis or Crohn's disease, or a healthy co-twin of an affected twin (not recorded which). The chain employs TRBV18 and TRBJ1-1. Sequencing input: blood. CDR3 sequence reads: CASSPNQRTEAFF.